The T cell receptor (beta chain) under discussion was sequenced for a study of cytomegalovirus exposure and HLA in healthy donors. Study-wide points: The study labeled 180 or so TCR beta chains cytomegalovirus-associated. In the roughly 120 validation repertoires, a later analysis found that first-cohort TCR clusters tended to co-occur.

The CDR3 is made up of 17 amino acids. Germline lookup yields CDR1 SGHTA and CDR2 FQGTGA. V shed 4 bases and J 0 bases; nucleotides not matched to a gene: 8. Details on this clone: Its antigen is unidentified. In the same sample, other DNA sequences code for this CDR3.

The data were produced by immunoSEQ multiplex PCR, yet TCRdb's version contains in-frame clones alone and is incomplete. The repertoire includes roughly 49,000 clones, roughly 94% of them detected once, and approximately 8% sits in the top ten. The receptor's source is a woman younger than 30 in good health and CMV-seropositive. Sample: PBMCs. This rearrangement joins TRBV7-3 to TRBJ2-1; 8 bases line up with TRBD1. CDR3 amino acids: CASSSGQGRSSYNEQFF. CDR3 sequence (DNA): TGTGCCAGCAGCTCCGGACAGGGACGGAGCTCCTACAATGAGCAGTTCTTC.